This TCR beta chain was retrieved from a study of shared clonotypes between healthy human individuals. Across the whole study: The plates for each donor numbered three CD4 naive, three CD4 memory, two CD8 naive and one CD8 memory. Study outcomes and limitations: Larger richness was generally estimated for naive than memory subsets. Despite large depth, rarefaction showed incomplete sorted-subset sequencing.

As concerns this clone: The antigen is undetermined.

Only in-frame clones appear in the TCRdb table, and some are missing; sequencing was by immunoSEQ multiplex PCR. Here the sample spans roughly 500,000 clones, around 96% being singletons. The V gene's germline CDR1 is SNHLY and CDR2 FYNNEI. This CDR3 has 11 amino acids. Between the trimmed V and J ends, which lost 5 bases and 13 bases, there was a span of 15 bases. The chain couples TRBV2 to TRBJ2-7, with D perhaps matching TRBD2 (7 bases). Sequenced material: naive CD4+ T cells sorted from blood. The subset: CD45RA+ positively selected. The sequence derives from a woman in her twenties or thirties in good health. The CDR3 DNA is TGTGCCAGCAGTCTGCAAGGGGGGGCCTACTTC. Protein: CASSLQGGAYF.